Sequencing of this TCR beta chain was carried out in a study of shared clonotypes between healthy human individuals. General study findings and limits: Rarefaction analysis demonstrated incomplete sorted-subset sequencing notwithstanding large depth. It was anticipated that sequencing depth would influence how many clonotypes donors shared.

About this clone itself: Its antigen is not identified.

Donors comprised only Caucasian adults living in Nashville, Tennessee. The repertoire was sequenced with immunoSEQ multiplex PCR; TCRdb's copy has only in-frame clones and lacks some. Of 1,400,000 or so clones in the sample, 98% to 99% were seen once. This clonotype was obtained from a young man in good health. Source material: naive CD4+ T cells sorted from blood. Stated subset: CD45RA+ positively selected.

The CDR3 reads CASSVFVGGYTF. DNA of the CDR3: TGTGCCAGCAGTGTGTTTGTCGGTGGCTACACCTTC. This chain joins TRBV2 and TRBJ1-2; D not resolved. CDR3 length equals 12 residues. Germline V lookup: CDR1 SNHLY, CDR2 FYNNEI. Trimming cost V 4 bases and J 7 bases, with 10 bases left between them. Full variable domain (missing parts from reference TRBV2 and TRBJ1-2): EPEVTQTPSHQVTQMGQEVILRCVPISNHLYFYWYRQILGQKVEFLVSFYNNEISEKSEIFDDQFSVERPDGSNFTLKIRSTKLEDSAMYFCASSVFVGGYTFGSGTRLTVV.